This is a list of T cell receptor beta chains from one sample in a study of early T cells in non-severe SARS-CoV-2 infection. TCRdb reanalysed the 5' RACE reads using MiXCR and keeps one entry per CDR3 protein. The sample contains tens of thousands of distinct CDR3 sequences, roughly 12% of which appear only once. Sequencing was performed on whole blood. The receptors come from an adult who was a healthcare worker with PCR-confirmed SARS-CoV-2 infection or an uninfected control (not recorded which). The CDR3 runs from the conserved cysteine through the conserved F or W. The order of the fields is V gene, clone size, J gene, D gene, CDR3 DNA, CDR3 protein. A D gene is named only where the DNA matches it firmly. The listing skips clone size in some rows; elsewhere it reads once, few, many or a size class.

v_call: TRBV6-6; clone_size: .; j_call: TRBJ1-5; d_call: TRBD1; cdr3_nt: TGTGCCAGCAGGCCAGGGGGGTTCTATAGCAATCAGCCCCAGCATTTT; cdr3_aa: CASRPGGFYSNQPQHF
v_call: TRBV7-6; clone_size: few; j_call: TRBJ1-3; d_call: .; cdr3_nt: TGTGCCAGCAGCGTCGGGCCTGAAACTGGAAACACCATATATTTT; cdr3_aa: CASSVGPETGNTIYF
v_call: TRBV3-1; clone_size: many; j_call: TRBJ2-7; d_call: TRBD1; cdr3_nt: TGTGCCAGCAGCCGGACAGGGGCCACCTACGAGCAGTACTTC; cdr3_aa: CASSRTGATYEQYF
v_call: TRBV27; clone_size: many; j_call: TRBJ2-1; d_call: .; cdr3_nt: TGTGCCAGCGCCTTCGGGGTATACAATGAGCAGTTCTTC; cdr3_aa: CASAFGVYNEQFF
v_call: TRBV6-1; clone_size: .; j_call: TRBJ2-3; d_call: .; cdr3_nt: TGTGCCAGCAGTGAACTTGGAGGAGGTGAGAGCACAGATACGCAGTATTTT; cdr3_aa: CASSELGGGESTDTQYF
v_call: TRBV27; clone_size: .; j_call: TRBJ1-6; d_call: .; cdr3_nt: TGTGCCAGCAGTGAGACATGGACCAGCTCCTATAATTCACCCCTCCACTTT; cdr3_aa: CASSETWTSSYNSPLHF
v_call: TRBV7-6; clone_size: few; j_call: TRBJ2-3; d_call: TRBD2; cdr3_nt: TGTGCCAGCAGCTTAGCGGGAGCGGGAGTCCCAGATACGCAGTATTTT; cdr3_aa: CASSLAGAGVPDTQYF
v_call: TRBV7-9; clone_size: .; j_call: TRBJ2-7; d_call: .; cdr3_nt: TGTGCCAGCAGCCGTCGCCCTCGGGAAGGCGAGAGGATCAACTACGAGCAGTACTTC; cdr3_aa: CASSRRPREGERINYEQYF
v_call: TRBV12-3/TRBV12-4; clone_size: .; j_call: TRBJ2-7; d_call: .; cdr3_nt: TGTGCCAGCAGTTTAGCGCGGGGCGAGCAGTACTTC; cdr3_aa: CASSLARGEQYF
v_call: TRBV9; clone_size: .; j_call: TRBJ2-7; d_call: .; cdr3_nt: TGTGCCAGCAGCGGCGGACTGGGCACCTACGAGCAGTACTTC; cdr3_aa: CASSGGLGTYEQYF
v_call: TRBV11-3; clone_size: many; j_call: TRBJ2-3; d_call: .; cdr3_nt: TGTGCCAGCAGGCTAGCTAGTTCCTTCGCAGATACGCAGTATTTT; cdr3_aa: CASRLASSFADTQYF
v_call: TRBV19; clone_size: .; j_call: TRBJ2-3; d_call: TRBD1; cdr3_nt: TGTGCCAGTAGTATTGGACAGGGGGGTGGAGATACGCAGTATTTT; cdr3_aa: CASSIGQGGGDTQYF
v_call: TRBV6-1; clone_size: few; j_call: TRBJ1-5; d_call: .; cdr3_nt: TGTGCCAGCAAGGAGTACACAGGGAATCAGCCCCAGCATTTT; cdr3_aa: CASKEYTGNQPQHF
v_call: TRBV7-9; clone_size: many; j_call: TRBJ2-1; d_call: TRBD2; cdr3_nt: TGTGCCAGCAGCCCTACTAGCATGGCTAGCGGGAGGAATGAGCAGTTCTTC; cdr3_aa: CASSPTSMASGRNEQFF
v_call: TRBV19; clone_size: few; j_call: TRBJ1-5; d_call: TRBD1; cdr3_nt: TGTGCCAGTAGTATAGGACAGGGGATTAATCAGCCCCAGCATTTT; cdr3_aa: CASSIGQGINQPQHF
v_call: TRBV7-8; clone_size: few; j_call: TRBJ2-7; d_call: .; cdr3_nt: TGTGCCAGCAGCTTAGCGCGAGGAGTATCCTACGAGCAGTACTTC; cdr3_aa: CASSLARGVSYEQYF
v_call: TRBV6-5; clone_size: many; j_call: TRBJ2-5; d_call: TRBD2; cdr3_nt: TGTGCCAGCAGTTTCGCGGGGGGGCAACAAGAGACCCAGTACTTC; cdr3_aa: CASSFAGGQQETQYF
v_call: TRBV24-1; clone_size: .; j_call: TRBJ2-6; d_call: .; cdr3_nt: TGTGCCACCAGTGGGAGCCAGGGATACTCTGGGGCCAACGTCCTGACTTTC; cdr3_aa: CATSGSQGYSGANVLTF
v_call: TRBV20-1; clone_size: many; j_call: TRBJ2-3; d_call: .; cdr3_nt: TGCAGTGTGACGGGGGAGGTGGATACGCAGTATTTT; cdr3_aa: CSVTGEVDTQYF
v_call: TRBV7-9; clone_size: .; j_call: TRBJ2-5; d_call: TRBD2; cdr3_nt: TGTGCCAGCAGATCCGGGACTAGCGGGAGTAAGACCCAGTACTTC; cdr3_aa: CASRSGTSGSKTQYF
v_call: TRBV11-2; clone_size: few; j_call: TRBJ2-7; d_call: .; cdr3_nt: TGTGCCAGCAGCCAGAGCCGGCCAAGCATCGAGCAGTACTTC; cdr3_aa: CASSQSRPSIEQYF
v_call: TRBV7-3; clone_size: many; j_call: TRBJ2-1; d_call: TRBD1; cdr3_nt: TGTGCCAGCAGCTTGGGGACAGGGTGGTACAATGAGCAGTTCTTC; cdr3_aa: CASSLGTGWYNEQFF
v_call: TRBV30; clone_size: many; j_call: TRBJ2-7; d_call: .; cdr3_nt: TGTGCCTGGAGTGTTACAGTCTCCTACGAGCAGTACTTC; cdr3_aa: CAWSVTVSYEQYF
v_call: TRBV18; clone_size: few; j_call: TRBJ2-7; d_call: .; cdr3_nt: TGTGCCAGCTCACCACGTGGATATTCCTACGAGCAGTACTTC; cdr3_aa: CASSPRGYSYEQYF
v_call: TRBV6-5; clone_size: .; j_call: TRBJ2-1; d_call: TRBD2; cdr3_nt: TGTGCCAGCACCGTGGGGCTACGCGGGAGGGCCGATGAGCAGTTCTTC; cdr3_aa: CASTVGLRGRADEQFF
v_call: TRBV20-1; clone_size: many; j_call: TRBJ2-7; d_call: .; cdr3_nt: TGCAGTGCTATCCGGAGGGGGTCCTACGAGCAGTACTTC; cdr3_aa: CSAIRRGSYEQYF
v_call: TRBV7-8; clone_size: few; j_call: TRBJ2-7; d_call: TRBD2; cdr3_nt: TGTGCCAGCAGCGTGGAGAGCGGGAGCTCCTACGAGCAGTACTTC; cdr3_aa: CASSVESGSSYEQYF
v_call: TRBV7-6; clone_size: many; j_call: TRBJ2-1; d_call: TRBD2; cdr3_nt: TGTGCCAGCAGCTTGCGGTTAGCGGGAGGGCCCAGCAATGAGCAGTTCTTC; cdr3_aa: CASSLRLAGGPSNEQFF
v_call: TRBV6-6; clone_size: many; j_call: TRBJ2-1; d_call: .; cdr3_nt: TGTGCCAGCAGTTGGGGAAAGCGAGACATTAGAGGGGAGCAGTTCTTC; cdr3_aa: CASSWGKRDIRGEQFF
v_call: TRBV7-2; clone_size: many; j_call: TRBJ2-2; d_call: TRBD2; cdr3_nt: TGTGCCAGCAGCTCGCCGGGACTAGCGGTCACCGGGGAGCTGTTTTTT; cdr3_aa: CASSSPGLAVTGELFF
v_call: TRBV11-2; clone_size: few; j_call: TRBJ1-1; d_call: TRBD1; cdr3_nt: TGTGCCAGCAGCCCTCGGACAGGGGGAGGTGAAGCTTTCTTT; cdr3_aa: CASSPRTGGGEAFF
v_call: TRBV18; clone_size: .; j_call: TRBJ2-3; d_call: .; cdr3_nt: TGTGCCAGCTCACTCCAGCCCCTGAGCACAGATACGCAGTATTTT; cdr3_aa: CASSLQPLSTDTQYF
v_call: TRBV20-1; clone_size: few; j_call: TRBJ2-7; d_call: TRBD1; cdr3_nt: TGCAGTGCTAGTCCTGGACAGGGTAAATCCTACGAGCAGTACTTC; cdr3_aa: CSASPGQGKSYEQYF
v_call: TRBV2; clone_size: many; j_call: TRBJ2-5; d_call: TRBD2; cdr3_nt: TGTGCCAGCAGTCCTTCCCGGGGACTACAAGAGACCCAGTACTTC; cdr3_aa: CASSPSRGLQETQYF
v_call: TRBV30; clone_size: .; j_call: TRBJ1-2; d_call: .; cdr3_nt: TGTGCCTGGAGTTTATCTACTATTGGCTACACCTTC; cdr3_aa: CAWSLSTIGYTF
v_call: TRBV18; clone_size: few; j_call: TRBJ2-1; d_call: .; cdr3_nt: TGTGCCACCCAAGACGCGGCCCGGAATGAGCAGTTCTTC; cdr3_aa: CATQDAARNEQFF
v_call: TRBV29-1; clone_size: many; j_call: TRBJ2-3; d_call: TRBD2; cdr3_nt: TGCAGCGTCCGACTAGCGGGAGGTGCGAGAGCGCAGTATTTT; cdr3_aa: CSVRLAGGARAQYF
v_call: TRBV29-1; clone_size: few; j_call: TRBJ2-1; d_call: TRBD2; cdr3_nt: TGCAGCGTGCTCATTAGACTAGCTGTGAGCAATGAGCAGTTCTTC; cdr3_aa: CSVLIRLAVSNEQFF
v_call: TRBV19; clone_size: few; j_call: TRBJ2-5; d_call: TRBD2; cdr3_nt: TGTGCCAGTACCCCCGGGACTAGCGGGAGAGAGACCCAGTACTTC; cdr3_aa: CASTPGTSGRETQYF
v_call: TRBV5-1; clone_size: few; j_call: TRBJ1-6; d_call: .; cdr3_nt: TGCGCCAGCAGACCCGACGGATATAATTCACCCCTCCATTTT; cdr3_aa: CASRPDGYNSPLHF
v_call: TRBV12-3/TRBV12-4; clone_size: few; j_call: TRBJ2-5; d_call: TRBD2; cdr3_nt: TGTGCCAGCAGTCCCGGGCGGGGGAAGGGAGAGACCCAGTACTTC; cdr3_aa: CASSPGRGKGETQYF
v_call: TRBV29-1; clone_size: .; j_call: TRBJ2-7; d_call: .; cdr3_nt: TGCAGCGCCTCCGGGACAAACTCCTACGAGCAGTACTTC; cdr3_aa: CSASGTNSYEQYF
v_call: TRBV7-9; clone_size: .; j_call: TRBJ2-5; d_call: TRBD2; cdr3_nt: TGTGCCAGCAGCCAAAGACTAGCCGAAGAGACCCAGTACTTC; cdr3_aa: CASSQRLAEETQYF
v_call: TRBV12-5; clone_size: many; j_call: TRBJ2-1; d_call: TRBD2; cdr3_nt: TGTGCTAGTGGATCCGGGACTAGTACCTACAATGAGCAGTTCTTC; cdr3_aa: CASGSGTSTYNEQFF
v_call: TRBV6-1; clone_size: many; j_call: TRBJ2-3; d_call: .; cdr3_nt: TGTGCCAGCAATGGTCACCCGGGAGATACGCAGTATTTT; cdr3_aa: CASNGHPGDTQYF
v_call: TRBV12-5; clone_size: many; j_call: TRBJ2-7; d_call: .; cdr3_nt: TGTGCTAGTGGTCTGTCTTCCGAGCAGTACTTC; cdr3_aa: CASGLSSEQYF
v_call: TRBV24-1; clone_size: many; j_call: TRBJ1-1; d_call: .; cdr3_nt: TGTGCCACCAGTGATTTAAGGACTGAAGCTTTCTTT; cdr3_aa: CATSDLRTEAFF
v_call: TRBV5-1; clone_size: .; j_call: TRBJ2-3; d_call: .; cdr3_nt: TGCGCCAGCACCCTAGGGCGTAGCACAGATACGCAGTATTTT; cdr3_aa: CASTLGRSTDTQYF
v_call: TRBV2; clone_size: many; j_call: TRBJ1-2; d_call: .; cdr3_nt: TGTGCCAGCAGTGAAATGGGTAATAGTTATGGCTACACCTTC; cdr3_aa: CASSEMGNSYGYTF
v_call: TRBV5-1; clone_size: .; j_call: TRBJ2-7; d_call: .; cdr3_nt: TGCGCCAGCAGCTTGTCAAGTGCCGAGCAGTACTTC; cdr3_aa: CASSLSSAEQYF
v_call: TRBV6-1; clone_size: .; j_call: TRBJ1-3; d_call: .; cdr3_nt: TGTGCCAGCAGGGTCGCAGGCGAAGGAAACACCATATATTTT; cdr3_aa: CASRVAGEGNTIYF
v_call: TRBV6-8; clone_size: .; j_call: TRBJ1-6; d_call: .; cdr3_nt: TGTGCCAGGGGCAAGCAGGGGCGAAATTCACCCCTCCACTTT; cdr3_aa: CARGKQGRNSPLHF
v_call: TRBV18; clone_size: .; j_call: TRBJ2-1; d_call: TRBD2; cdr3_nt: TGTGCCAGCTCACCTTGGACTAGCGGGACATCCTACAATGAGCAGTTCTTC; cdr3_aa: CASSPWTSGTSYNEQFF
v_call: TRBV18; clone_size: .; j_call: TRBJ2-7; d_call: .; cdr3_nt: TGTGTCAGCTCACCATCCGGGAGAGAGGGCGAGCAGTACTTC; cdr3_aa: CVSSPSGREGEQYF
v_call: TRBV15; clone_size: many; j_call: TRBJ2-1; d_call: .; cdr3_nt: TGTGCCACCAGCAGCCAGGGGTTTGGGAATGAGCAGTTCTTC; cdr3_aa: CATSSQGFGNEQFF
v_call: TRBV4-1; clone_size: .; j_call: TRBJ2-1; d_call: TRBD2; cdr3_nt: TGCGCCAGCAGCCAGTTTTCTAGCGGGAGTAATCTCAATGAGCAGTTCTTC; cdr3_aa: CASSQFSSGSNLNEQFF
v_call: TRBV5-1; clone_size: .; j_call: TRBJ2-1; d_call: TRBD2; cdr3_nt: TGCGCCAGCAGCCCTAGCGGGGGGTCTCTTAATGAGCAGTTCTTC; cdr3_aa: CASSPSGGSLNEQFF